This T cell receptor beta chain originates from a study of blood T cell repertoires in COVID-19. Participant age was roughly 18 to 89 years, and participants resided in 20 to 30 US areas. Each participant's cohort was designated according to participant-reported clinical history. The CDR3 length is 18 residues. V trimming: 12 bases; J trimming: 1 base; junction bases outside the gene matches: 12. Germline CDR1 and CDR2: KGHDR and SFDVKD. In the original processing: Amplification with reference gene primers provided the estimates of nucleated cell counts. Generated by immunoSEQ multiplex PCR, the TCRdb table keeps only in-frame clones and is missing some. The V and J calls and clone size were taken over from that table, and D and trimming were inferred from the DNA. The table lists 360,000 or so clones, about 90% of them singletons.

The specimen was PBMCs or T cells enriched from blood (not recorded which). The rearrangement joins TRBV24-1 to TRBJ2-3; TRBD2 agrees at 16 bases. The sequence was obtained from a woman under 40 who had recovered from COVID-19. CDR3 bases: TGTGCCTCCTACTATGGGACTAGCGGGAGGGAGGGCACAGATACGCAGTATTTT. Its protein product is CASYYGTSGREGTDTQYF.